This T cell receptor (beta chain) was recovered during a study of blood T cell repertoires in COVID-19. Germline V gene lookup returns CDR1 LGHNA and CDR2 YNFKEQ. This CDR3 is 14 amino acids long. Trimming stripped 0 bases from V and 8 bases from J, with 13 bases between. The data were produced by immunoSEQ multiplex PCR, yet TCRdb's version contains in-frame clones alone and is incomplete. This sample has 140,000 to 150,000 clones; roughly 81% occur once, and the top ten carry roughly 3.4%. Participants were aged roughly 18 to 90 years, lived in 25 or so US areas, and enrolled virtually. The specimen sequenced was PBMCs or T cells enriched from blood (not recorded which). This clonotype originated in a woman aged 50 to 65 with acute COVID-19. The chain carries TRBV4-2 and TRBJ1-2; tentative D call: TRBD1 (5 bases). The CDR3 nucleotides are TGTGCCAGCAGCCAAGATGGGGGGATGCAGGGCTACACCTTC. Amino acids: CASSQDGGMQGYTF.